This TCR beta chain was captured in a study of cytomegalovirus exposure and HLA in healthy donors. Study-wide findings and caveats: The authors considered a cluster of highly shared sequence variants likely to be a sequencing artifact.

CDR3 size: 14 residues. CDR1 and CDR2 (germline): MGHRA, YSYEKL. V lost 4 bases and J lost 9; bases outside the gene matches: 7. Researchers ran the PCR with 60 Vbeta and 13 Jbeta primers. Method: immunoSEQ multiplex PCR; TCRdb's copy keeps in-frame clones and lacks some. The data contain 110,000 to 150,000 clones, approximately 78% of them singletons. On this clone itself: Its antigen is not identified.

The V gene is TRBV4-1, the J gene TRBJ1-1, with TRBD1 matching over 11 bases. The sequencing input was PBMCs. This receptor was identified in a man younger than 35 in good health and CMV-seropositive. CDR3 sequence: CASSRGTGGLKAFF. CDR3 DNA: TGCGCCAGCAGCCGGGGGACAGGGGGACTGAAAGCTTTCTTT.